This TCR beta chain was retrieved from a study of blood T cell repertoires in COVID-19. Study at large: Acute and convalescent COVID-19 samples came from the United States, Italy and Spain. The cDNA or gDNA used as material had been derived from T cells, B-cell-depleted T cells, or PBMCs.

This CDR3 is built from 14 residues. Germline V gene data show CDR1 as MGHRA and CDR2 as YSYEKL. Between the trimmed V and J ends, which lost 0 bases and 6 bases, there was a span of 11 bases. Before being deemed recovered, Cohort 3 donors had two negative PCRs, clearance, or symptom resolution. Only in-frame clones appear in the TCRdb table, and some are missing; sequencing was by immunoSEQ multiplex PCR. The table shows about 310,000 clones, with over 75% occurring only once. V and J are TRBV4-1 and TRBJ1-1; maybe TRBD1 (6 bases). The sequenced sample was PBMCs or T cells enriched from blood (not recorded which). The receptor was isolated from a woman aged 40 to 55 who had recovered from COVID-19. The CDR3: CASSQEGGIAEAFF. In DNA, the CDR3 is TGCGCCAGCAGCCAAGAAGGGGGAATCGCTGAAGCTTTCTTT.